This TCR beta chain derives from a study of early T cells in non-severe SARS-CoV-2 infection. MiXCR, applied by TCRdb to the 5' RACE reads, yields one record per CDR3 protein. The sample lists fewer than 50,000 distinct CDR3 sequences, roughly 7% occurring once. Germline CDR1 SSHAT, CDR2 FNYEAQ (reference sequence). The CDR3 has 14 residues. For this clonotype: Relative to the germline gene, one junction end is altered; a read error may explain this.

The clonotype comes from an adult who was a healthcare worker with PCR-confirmed SARS-CoV-2 infection or an uninfected control (not recorded which). The sample comprised whole blood. The chain couples TRBV7-7 to TRBJ2-5; TRBD1 might be the D (6 bases). Here the CDR3 DNA reads TGTGCTAGCAGCTTAGGGGGAAACCAAGAGACCCAGTACTTC. This translates into CASSLGGNQETQYF.